The sequence of this T cell receptor (beta chain) was determined in a study of cytomegalovirus exposure and HLA in healthy donors. About this clone: Its matching antigen is unknown.

Researchers ran the PCR with 60 Vbeta and 13 Jbeta primers. Here immunoSEQ multiplex PCR was the method, and the copy in TCRdb shows in-frame clones only, minus some. Counted here are under 200,000 clones, about 86% occurring once; the ten biggest clones make up almost 2%. General observations from the study: A few of the chains that were CMV-associated were confirmed in vitro to be specific for CMV antigens. A later analysis, which compared TCR beta chains of equal frequency, found the HLA-associated ones more clonally expanded.

Germline values: CDR1 SGHVS, CDR2 FQNEAQ. The CDR3 contains 17 residues. V gave up 2 bases and J gave up 2 bases, with 15 bases separating them. Input material: PBMCs. The chain employs TRBV7-8 and TRBJ2-2; possible D gene TRBD1, 5 bases. This clonotype was obtained from a woman aged 18-35 years in good health and CMV-seronegative. The CDR3 spells CASSLSFGHTNTGELFF. The CDR3 DNA sequence: TGTGCCAGCAGCTTATCCTTCGGACACACTAACACCGGGGAGCTGTTTTTT.